The rows below give T cell receptor beta chains drawn from one sample of a study of T-cell reconstitution after alpha-beta-depleted transplantation in children. Each CDR3 protein is one row after TCRdb ran MiXCR on the PCR reads. The sample yields 700,000 or so distinct CDR3 sequences, under 15% seen once. Sequencing was performed on PBMCs, taken before TCRalphabeta/CD19-depleted stem cell transplant. Receptors originate from a girl aged 2-9 years with congenital amegakaryocytic thrombocytopenia, due to receive a stem cell transplant. CDR3s include the opening cysteine and the closing phenylalanine or tryptophan. A D gene is named only where the DNA matches it firmly. For some rows the clone size is stated as once, few or many, or as a class when expanded; others skip it.

size: few
D: -
J: TRBJ2-5
V: TRBV13
CDR3: CASSPKAPRIEDAETQYF
DNA: TGTGCCAGCAGTCCCAAAGCCCCACGGATAGAGGATGCGGAGACCCAGTACTTC

size: many
D: TRBD2
J: TRBJ2-3
V: TRBV7-9
CDR3: CASSFGLVGDTQYF
DNA: TGTGCCAGCAGCTTCGGACTAGTTGGAGATACGCAGTATTTT

size: -
D: TRBD1
J: TRBJ1-2
V: TRBV29-1
CDR3: CSVEPRTGGYGYTF
DNA: TGCAGCGTTGAACCTAGGACAGGCGGCTATGGCTACACCTTC

size: many
D: TRBD2
J: TRBJ2-2
V: TRBV20-1
CDR3: CSARFIAGGNTGELFF
DNA: TGCAGTGCTAGATTTATCGCGGGAGGAAACACCGGGGAGCTGTTTTTT

size: few
D: -
J: TRBJ2-1
V: TRBV11-2
CDR3: CASSWGEASYNEQFF
DNA: TGTGCCAGCAGCTGGGGCGAAGCCTCCTACAATGAGCAGTTCTTC

size: -
D: -
J: TRBJ2-7
V: TRBV7-8
CDR3: CASSPRGKGPYEQYF
DNA: TGTGCCAGCAGCCCGCGGGGAAAGGGACCCTACGAGCAGTACTTC

size: -
D: TRBD2
J: TRBJ2-7
V: TRBV6-5
CDR3: CASSYDSGSSYEQYF
DNA: TGTGCCAGCAGTTACGACAGCGGGAGCTCCTACGAGCAGTACTTC

size: few
D: -
J: TRBJ2-1
V: TRBV7-3
CDR3: CASSLGGPSYNEQFF
DNA: TGTGCCAGCAGCTTAGGAGGACCATCCTACAATGAGCAGTTCTTC

size: -
D: -
J: TRBJ1-6
V: TRBV6-5
CDR3: CASSYDLHRSSGTLHF
DNA: TGTGCCAGCAGTTACGACTTGCACAGGAGTTCTGGAACCCTCCACTTT

size: many
D: TRBD2
J: TRBJ2-7
V: TRBV20-1
CDR3: CSANYLTSGSIYEQYF
DNA: TGCAGTGCCAATTATTTGACTAGCGGGAGTATATACGAGCAGTACTTC

size: many
D: -
J: TRBJ1-6
V: TRBV4-2
CDR3: CASSQVGWGREDNSPLHF
DNA: TGTGCCAGCAGCCAAGTAGGGTGGGGGCGCGAAGATAATTCACCCCTCCACTTT

size: many
D: TRBD2
J: TRBJ2-1
V: TRBV5-1
CDR3: CASSNGLAGGEEQFF
DNA: TGCGCCAGCAGCAACGGACTAGCGGGAGGAGAAGAGCAGTTCTTC

size: many
D: -
J: TRBJ2-7
V: TRBV5-1
CDR3: CASSPAREPYEQYF
DNA: TGCGCCAGCAGCCCAGCCCGAGAACCCTACGAGCAGTACTTC

size: many
D: -
J: TRBJ2-7
V: TRBV12-3/TRBV12-4
CDR3: CASRTDQTYEQYF
DNA: TGTGCCAGCAGGACGGACCAGACCTACGAGCAGTACTTC

size: many
D: TRBD2
J: TRBJ2-2
V: TRBV5-1
CDR3: CASSPSGSGTGELFF
DNA: TGCGCCAGCAGCCCGAGCGGGAGTGGCACCGGGGAGCTGTTTTTT

size: few
D: -
J: TRBJ1-2
V: TRBV7-9
CDR3: CASSSRQYYGYTF
DNA: TGTGCCAGCAGCTCAAGACAGTACTATGGCTACACCTTC

size: few
D: TRBD1
J: TRBJ1-6
V: TRBV20-1
CDR3: CSARDSGTGFHSSPLHF
DNA: TGCAGTGCTAGAGATTCAGGGACAGGGTTTCATAGTTCACCCCTCCACTTT

size: -
D: TRBD2
J: TRBJ2-1
V: TRBV29-1
CDR3: CSVEALRGDYSYNEQFF
DNA: TGCAGCGTTGAAGCACTTCGGGGGGACTATTCATACAATGAGCAGTTCTTC

size: few
D: -
J: TRBJ2-4
V: TRBV4-1
CDR3: CASSQGLLAKNIQYF
DNA: TGCGCCAGCAGCCAAGGCCTGCTAGCGAAAAACATTCAGTACTTC

size: few
D: TRBD2
J: TRBJ2-1
V: TRBV12-3/TRBV12-4
CDR3: CASSGLASNIEQFF
DNA: TGTGCCAGCAGCGGACTAGCGTCCAACATTGAGCAGTTCTTC

size: many
D: TRBD2
J: TRBJ2-1
V: TRBV20-1
CDR3: CSASGLAGANNEQFF
DNA: TGCAGTGCCTCGGGACTAGCGGGAGCTAACAATGAGCAGTTCTTC

size: -
D: TRBD1
J: TRBJ2-3
V: TRBV14
CDR3: CASSQDLGQARNTQYF
DNA: TGTGCCAGCAGCCAAGATTTAGGACAGGCCAGGAATACGCAGTATTTT

size: many
D: -
J: TRBJ2-2
V: TRBV5-1
CDR3: CASSLARDWRSGELFF
DNA: TGCGCCAGCAGCTTGGCTCGGGACTGGAGGAGCGGGGAGCTGTTTTTT

size: many
D: -
J: TRBJ2-1
V: TRBV12-3/TRBV12-4
CDR3: CASSLSGLRGSYNEQFF
DNA: TGTGCCAGCAGTTTAAGTGGTCTTCGAGGCTCCTACAATGAGCAGTTCTTC

size: -
D: -
J: TRBJ2-1
V: TRBV5-4
CDR3: CASSLGPLHNEQFF
DNA: TGTGCCAGCAGCTTGGGGCCCCTCCACAATGAGCAGTTCTTC

size: many
D: -
J: TRBJ2-1
V: TRBV20-1
CDR3: CSARKSQGGGYNEQFF
DNA: TGCAGTGCTAGGAAATCTCAGGGTGGAGGGTACAATGAGCAGTTCTTC

size: many
D: -
J: TRBJ2-7
V: TRBV20-1
CDR3: CSARAIRLSSYEQYF
DNA: TGCAGTGCTAGAGCTATCCGGCTATCCTCCTACGAGCAGTACTTC

size: many
D: TRBD1
J: TRBJ1-2
V: TRBV7-9
CDR3: CASRLGQAGYTF
DNA: TGTGCCAGCAGACTAGGACAGGCTGGCTACACCTTC

size: many
D: -
J: TRBJ2-1
V: TRBV20-1
CDR3: CSARDRSSRGIYNEQFF
DNA: TGCAGTGCTAGAGATAGATCTAGCCGAGGGATTTACAATGAGCAGTTCTTC

size: many
D: -
J: TRBJ1-1
V: TRBV12-3/TRBV12-4
CDR3: CASTRWGAGAEAFF
DNA: TGTGCCAGCACCCGATGGGGCGCGGGCGCTGAAGCTTTCTTT

size: few
D: TRBD1
J: TRBJ2-1
V: TRBV10-2
CDR3: CACLPGTGFNEQFF
DNA: TGCGCCTGCCTCCCTGGGACAGGGTTCAATGAGCAGTTCTTC

size: few
D: TRBD1
J: TRBJ2-7
V: TRBV28
CDR3: CASSREQGWPYEQYF
DNA: TGTGCCAGCAGTAGAGAACAGGGGTGGCCCTACGAGCAGTACTTC

size: few
D: -
J: TRBJ2-3
V: TRBV7-9
CDR3: CASSHPGQEGTDTQYF
DNA: TGTGCCAGCAGCCATCCGGGACAAGAGGGCACAGATACGCAGTATTTT

size: few
D: -
J: TRBJ2-1
V: TRBV7-6
CDR3: CASSLGSDTYNEQFF
DNA: TGTGCCAGCAGCTTAGGATCCGACACCTACAATGAGCAGTTCTTC

size: many
D: -
J: TRBJ1-1
V: TRBV7-9
CDR3: CASSPDQNTEAFF
DNA: TGTGCCAGCAGCCCCGACCAGAACACTGAAGCTTTCTTT

size: -
D: TRBD2
J: TRBJ2-5
V: TRBV20-1
CDR3: CSARGGSGSFTGETQYF
DNA: TGCAGTGCTAGAGGTGGTAGCGGGAGTTTTACAGGAGAGACCCAGTACTTC

size: few
D: -
J: TRBJ2-3
V: TRBV4-1
CDR3: CASSQDLGQGQYF
DNA: TGCGCCAGCAGCCAAGATTTGGGGCAGGGGCAGTATTTT

size: many
D: -
J: TRBJ1-4
V: TRBV5-1
CDR3: CASSLGQINEKLFF
DNA: TGCGCCAGCAGCTTGGGACAGATCAATGAAAAACTGTTTTTT

size: -
D: TRBD2
J: TRBJ2-3
V: TRBV9
CDR3: CASSVGSGSADTQYF
DNA: TGTGCCAGCAGCGTTGGTAGCGGGAGCGCAGATACGCAGTATTTT

size: few
D: -
J: TRBJ2-5
V: TRBV20-1
CDR3: CSARDPAPRNFGDQETQYF
DNA: TGCAGTGCTAGAGATCCTGCCCCTAGGAACTTCGGGGACCAAGAGACCCAGTACTTC

size: -
D: -
J: TRBJ1-1
V: TRBV3-1
CDR3: CASSPVTGTEAFF
DNA: TGTGCCAGCAGCCCCGTGACAGGTACTGAAGCTTTCTTT

size: many
D: TRBD2
J: TRBJ2-1
V: TRBV20-1
CDR3: CSAQRSAGDVNEQFF
DNA: TGCAGTGCTCAAAGGAGTGCGGGAGATGTGAATGAGCAGTTCTTC

size: few
D: -
J: TRBJ1-4
V: TRBV6-5
CDR3: CASSYSAGRYNEKLFF
DNA: TGTGCCAGCAGTTACTCGGCAGGGCGGTATAATGAAAAACTGTTTTTT

size: few
D: -
J: TRBJ2-2
V: TRBV23-1
CDR3: CASIRTGELFF
DNA: TGCGCCAGCATACGCACCGGGGAGCTGTTTTTT

size: many
D: -
J: TRBJ1-5
V: TRBV20-1
CDR3: CSASAAEGYQPQHF
DNA: TGCAGTGCTAGTGCAGCCGAGGGATACCAGCCCCAGCATTTT

size: many
D: TRBD2
J: TRBJ2-1
V: TRBV12-3/TRBV12-4
CDR3: CASSPKGLAGGLGYNEQFF
DNA: TGTGCCAGCAGTCCAAAGGGACTAGCGGGAGGGCTAGGCTACAATGAGCAGTTCTTC

size: -
D: TRBD2
J: TRBJ2-5
V: TRBV10-3
CDR3: CAIRGLAAEETQYF
DNA: TGTGCCATCAGGGGACTAGCGGCAGAAGAGACCCAGTACTTC

size: few
D: TRBD2
J: TRBJ2-7
V: TRBV5-1
CDR3: CASSLTSGRTEQYF
DNA: TGCGCCAGCAGCTTGACTAGCGGGAGGACCGAGCAGTACTTC

size: many
D: -
J: TRBJ2-1
V: TRBV5-5
CDR3: CASSFQDGVYNEQFF
DNA: TGTGCCAGCAGCTTTCAGGACGGCGTCTACAATGAGCAGTTCTTC